This T cell receptor beta chain is from a study of human T cells and chemical hapten exposure. Individual cDNA molecules in this library carried unique molecular identifiers. Per the original methods: Samples ranged from roughly 20,000 to 750,000 TCRs, with a median of roughly 93,000. TCRdb reprocessed the RACE reads via MiXCR and lists one record per CDR3 protein. TCRdb, not the authors, supplied the V and J calls. The sample has 130,000 or so distinct CDR3 sequences; about 9% are singletons. The ends lost 6 bases at V and 0 bases at J; junction bases unmatched: 8. Germline lookup yields CDR1 SGHTA and CDR2 FQGNSA. The CDR3 sequence is 16 residues long. Notes on the study in general: No alteration of TCRs above 1 in 1000 frequency was seen with DPC sensitization.

The table lists this clonotype with a few counts. Its specificity is unknown. The time point: healthy volunteer bleed at 2 weeks. Total RNA was extracted from unfractionated whole blood. Sequenced: whole blood. The sequence was collected from a male donor in good health. Some clones in this sample may be carry-over from other donors' samples. V usage is TRBV7-2 and J usage is TRBJ2-7, with 10 bases fitting TRBD1. Here the CDR3 DNA reads TGTGCCAGCAGATTTACCGGGACAGGGGACTCCTACGAGCAGTACTTC. This translates into CASRFTGTGDSYEQYF.